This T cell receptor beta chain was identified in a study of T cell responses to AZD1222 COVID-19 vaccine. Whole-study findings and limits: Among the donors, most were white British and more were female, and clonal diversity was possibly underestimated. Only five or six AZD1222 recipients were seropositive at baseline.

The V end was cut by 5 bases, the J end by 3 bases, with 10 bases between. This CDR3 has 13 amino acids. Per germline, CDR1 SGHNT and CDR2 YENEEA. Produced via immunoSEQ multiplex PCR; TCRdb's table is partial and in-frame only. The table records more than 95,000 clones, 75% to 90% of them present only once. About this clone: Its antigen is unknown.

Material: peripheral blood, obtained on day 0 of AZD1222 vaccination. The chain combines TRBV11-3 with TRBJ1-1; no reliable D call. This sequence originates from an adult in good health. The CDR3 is CASSNGGDTEAFF. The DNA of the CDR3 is TGTGCCAGCAGCAATGGAGGAGACACTGAAGCTTTCTTT.